This entry describes one T cell receptor (beta chain). The data originate from a study of cytomegalovirus exposure and HLA in healthy donors. Trimming removed 3 bases from V and 8 bases from J; junction bases left unmatched: 9. The length of the CDR3 is 15 residues. Germline V gene lookup returns CDR1 MNHNS and CDR2 SASEGT. Primers: 60 Vbeta forward and 13 Jbeta reverse. The table came from immunoSEQ multiplex PCR; TCRdb's copy has only in-frame clones and leaves some out. The table lists 150,000 to 200,000 clones, around 80% of them singletons. The material sequenced was PBMCs. This receptor was taken from a woman aged 40 to 55 in good health and CMV-seropositive. The chain is built from TRBV6-1 and TRBJ2-1; 8 bases align to TRBD1. CDR3 loop: CASSDYRTGIDEQFF. DNA for the CDR3: TGTGCCAGCAGTGACTACCGGACAGGGATAGATGAGCAGTTCTTC.